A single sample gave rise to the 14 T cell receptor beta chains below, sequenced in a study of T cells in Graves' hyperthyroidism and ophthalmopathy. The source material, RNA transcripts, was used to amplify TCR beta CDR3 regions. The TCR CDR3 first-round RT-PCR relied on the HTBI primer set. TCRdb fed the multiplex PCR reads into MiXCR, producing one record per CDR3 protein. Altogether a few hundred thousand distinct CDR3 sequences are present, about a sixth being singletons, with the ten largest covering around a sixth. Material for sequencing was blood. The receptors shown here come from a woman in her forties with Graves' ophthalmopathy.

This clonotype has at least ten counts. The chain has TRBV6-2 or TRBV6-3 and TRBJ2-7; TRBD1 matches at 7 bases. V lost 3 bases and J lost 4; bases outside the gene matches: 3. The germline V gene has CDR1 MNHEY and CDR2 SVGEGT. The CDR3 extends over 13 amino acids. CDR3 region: CASSYNRGYEQYF. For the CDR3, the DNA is TGTGCCAGCAGTTATAACAGGGGATACGAGCAGTACTTC.

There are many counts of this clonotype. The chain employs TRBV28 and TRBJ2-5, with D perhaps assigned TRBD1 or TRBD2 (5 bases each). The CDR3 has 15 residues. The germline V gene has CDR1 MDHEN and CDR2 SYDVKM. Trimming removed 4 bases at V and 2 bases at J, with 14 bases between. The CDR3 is CASSSAGTDQETQYF. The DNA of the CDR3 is TGTGCCAGCAGTTCAGCCGGGACCGATCAAGAGACCCAGTACTTC.

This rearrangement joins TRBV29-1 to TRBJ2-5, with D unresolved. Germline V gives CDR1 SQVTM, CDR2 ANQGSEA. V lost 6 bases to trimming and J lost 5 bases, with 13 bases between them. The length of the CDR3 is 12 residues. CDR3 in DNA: TGCAGCGTCGCCGGGTCTATGGAGACCCAGTACTTC. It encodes CSVAGSMETQYF.

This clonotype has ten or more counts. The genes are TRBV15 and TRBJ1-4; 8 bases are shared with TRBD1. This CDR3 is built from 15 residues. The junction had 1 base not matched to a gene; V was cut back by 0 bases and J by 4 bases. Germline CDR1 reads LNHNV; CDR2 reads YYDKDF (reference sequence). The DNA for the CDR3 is TGTGCCACCAGCAGAGAAACAGGGGGTAATGAAAAACTGTTTTTT. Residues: CATSRETGGNEKLFF.

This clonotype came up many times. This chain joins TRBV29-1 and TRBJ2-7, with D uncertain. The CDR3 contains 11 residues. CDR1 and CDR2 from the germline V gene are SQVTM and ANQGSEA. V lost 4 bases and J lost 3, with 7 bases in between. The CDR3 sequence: CSVASSYEQYF. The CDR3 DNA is TGCAGCGTTGCCAGCAGCTACGAGCAGTACTTC.

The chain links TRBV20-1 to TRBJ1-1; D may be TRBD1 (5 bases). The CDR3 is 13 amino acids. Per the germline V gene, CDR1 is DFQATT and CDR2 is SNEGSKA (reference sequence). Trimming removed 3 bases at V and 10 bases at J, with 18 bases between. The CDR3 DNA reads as TGCAGTGCTAGGATTCCGGCACTTGGGGCAGCTTTCTTT. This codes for CSARIPALGAAFF.

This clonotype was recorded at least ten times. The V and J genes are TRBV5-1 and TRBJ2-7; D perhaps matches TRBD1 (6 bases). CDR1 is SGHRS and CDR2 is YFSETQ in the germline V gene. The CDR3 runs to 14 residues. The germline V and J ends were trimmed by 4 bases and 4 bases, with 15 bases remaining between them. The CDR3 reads CASSADRISYEQYF. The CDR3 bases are TGCGCCAGCAGCGCGGACAGAATTTCATACGAGCAGTACTTC.

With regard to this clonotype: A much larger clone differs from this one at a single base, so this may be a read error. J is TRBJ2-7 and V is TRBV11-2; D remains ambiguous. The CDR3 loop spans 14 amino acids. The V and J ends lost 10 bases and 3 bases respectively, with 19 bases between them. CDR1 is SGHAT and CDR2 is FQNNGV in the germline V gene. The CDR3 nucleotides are TGTGCCAACCGCCCTTTCGGAGTAGTCTACGAGCAGTACTTC. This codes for CANRPFGVVYEQYF.

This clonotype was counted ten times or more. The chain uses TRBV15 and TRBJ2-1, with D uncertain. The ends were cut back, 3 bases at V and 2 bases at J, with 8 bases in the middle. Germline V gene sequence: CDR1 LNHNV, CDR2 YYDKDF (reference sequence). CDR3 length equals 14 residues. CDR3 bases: TGTGCCACCAGCAGGTCTACAACCTACAATGAGCAGTTCTTC. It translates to CATSRSTTYNEQFF.

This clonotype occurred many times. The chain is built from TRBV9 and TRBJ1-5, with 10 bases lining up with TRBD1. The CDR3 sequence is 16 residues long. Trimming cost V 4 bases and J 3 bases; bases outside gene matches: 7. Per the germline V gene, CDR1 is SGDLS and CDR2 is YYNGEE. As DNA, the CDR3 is TGTGCCAGCAGCCATTCCGGGACAGGGGACAATCAGCCCCAGCATTTT. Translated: CASSHSGTGDNQPQHF.

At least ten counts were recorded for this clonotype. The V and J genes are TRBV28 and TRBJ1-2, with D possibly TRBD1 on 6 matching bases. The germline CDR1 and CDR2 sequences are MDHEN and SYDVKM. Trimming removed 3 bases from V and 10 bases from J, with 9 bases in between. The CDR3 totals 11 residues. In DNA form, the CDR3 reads TGTGCCAGCAGTTTTGGACAGTACTACACCTTC. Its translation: CASSFGQYYTF.

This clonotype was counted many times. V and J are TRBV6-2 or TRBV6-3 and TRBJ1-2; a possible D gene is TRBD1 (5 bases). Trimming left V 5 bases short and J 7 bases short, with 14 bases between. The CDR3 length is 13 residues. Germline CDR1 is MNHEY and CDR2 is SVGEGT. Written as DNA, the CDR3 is TGTGCCAGCAGTGACAGAGGAGGGAGTGGCTACACCTTC. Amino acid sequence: CASSDRGGSGYTF.

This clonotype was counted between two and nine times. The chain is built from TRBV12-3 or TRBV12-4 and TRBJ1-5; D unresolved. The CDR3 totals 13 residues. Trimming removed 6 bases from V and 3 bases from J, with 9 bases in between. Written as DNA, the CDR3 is TGTGCCAGCAGAGACCAATTCAATCAGCCCCAGCATTTT. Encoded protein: CASRDQFNQPQHF.

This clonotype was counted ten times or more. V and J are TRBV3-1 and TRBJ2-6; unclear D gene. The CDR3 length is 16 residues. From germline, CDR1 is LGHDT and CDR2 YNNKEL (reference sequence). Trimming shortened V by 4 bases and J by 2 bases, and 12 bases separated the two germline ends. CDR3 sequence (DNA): TGTGCCAGCAGCCGCGGACCAAGGACTGGGGCCAACGTCCTGACTTTC. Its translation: CASSRGPRTGANVLTF.